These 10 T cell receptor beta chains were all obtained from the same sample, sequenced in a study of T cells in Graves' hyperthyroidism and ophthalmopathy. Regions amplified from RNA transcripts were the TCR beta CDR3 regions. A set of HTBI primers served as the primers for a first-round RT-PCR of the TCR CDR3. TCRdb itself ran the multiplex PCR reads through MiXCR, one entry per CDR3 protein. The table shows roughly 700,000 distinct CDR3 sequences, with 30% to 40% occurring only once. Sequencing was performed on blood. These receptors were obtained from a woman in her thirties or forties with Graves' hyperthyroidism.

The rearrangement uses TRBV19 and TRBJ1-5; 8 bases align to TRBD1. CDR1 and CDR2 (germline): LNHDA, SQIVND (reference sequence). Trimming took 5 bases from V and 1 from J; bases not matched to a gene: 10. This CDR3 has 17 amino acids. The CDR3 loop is CASSPGQGISSNQPQHF. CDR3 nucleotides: TGTGCCAGTAGTCCCGGACAGGGAATATCCAGCAATCAGCCCCAGCATTTT.

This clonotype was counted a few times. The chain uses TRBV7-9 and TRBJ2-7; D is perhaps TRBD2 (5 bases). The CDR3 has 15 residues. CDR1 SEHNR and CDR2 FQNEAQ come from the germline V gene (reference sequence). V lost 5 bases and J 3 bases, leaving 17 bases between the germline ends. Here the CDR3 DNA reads TGTGCCAGCAGCCATACTCGCAGAGGGATCTACGAGCAGTACTTC. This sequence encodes CASSHTRRGIYEQYF.

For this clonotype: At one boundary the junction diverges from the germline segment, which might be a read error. CDR3 in amino acids: CASSLREAGANVLAF. CDR3 sequence (DNA): TGTGCCAGCAGTTTAAGGGAGGCTGGGGCCAACGTCCTGGCTTTC. The genes are TRBV12-3 or TRBV12-4 and TRBJ2-6, with a weak D call TRBD2 (6 bases). CDR3 length equals 15 residues.

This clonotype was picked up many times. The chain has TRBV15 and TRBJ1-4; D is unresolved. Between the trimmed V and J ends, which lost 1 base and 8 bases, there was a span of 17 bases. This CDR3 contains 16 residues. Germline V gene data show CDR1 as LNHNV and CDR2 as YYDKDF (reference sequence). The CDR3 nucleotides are TGTGCCACCAGCAGAGGCCCCGCCGGCGATGGGGAAAAACTGTTTTTT. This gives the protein CATSRGPAGDGEKLFF. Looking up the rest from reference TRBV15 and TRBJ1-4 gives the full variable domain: DAMVIQNPRYQVTQFGKPVTLSCSQTLNHNVMYWYQQKSSQAPKLLFHYYDKDFNNEADTPDNFQSRRPNTSFCFLDIRSPGLGDTAMYLCATSRGPAGDGEKLFFGSGTQLSVL.

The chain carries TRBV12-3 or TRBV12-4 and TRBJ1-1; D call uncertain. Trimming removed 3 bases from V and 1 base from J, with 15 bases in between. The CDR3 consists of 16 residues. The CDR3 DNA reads TGTGCCAGCAGTTTGCTCGGGTACGCGGGGAACACTGAAGCTTTCTTT. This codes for CASSLLGYAGNTEAFF.

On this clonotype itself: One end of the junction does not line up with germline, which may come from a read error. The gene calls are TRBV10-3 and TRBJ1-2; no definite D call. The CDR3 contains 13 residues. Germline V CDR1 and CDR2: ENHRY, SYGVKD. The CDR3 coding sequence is TGTGCCAGCAGTCCCCGCAGTCGGAGTGGCTACACCTTC. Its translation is CASSPRSRSGYTF.

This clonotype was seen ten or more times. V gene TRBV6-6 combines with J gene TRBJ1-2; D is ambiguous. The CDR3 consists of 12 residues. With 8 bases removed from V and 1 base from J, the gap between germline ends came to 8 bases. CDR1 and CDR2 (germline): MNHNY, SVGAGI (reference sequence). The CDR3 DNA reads TGTGCCAGCCGCCCCGGTAACTATGGCTACACCTTC. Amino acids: CASRPGNYGYTF.

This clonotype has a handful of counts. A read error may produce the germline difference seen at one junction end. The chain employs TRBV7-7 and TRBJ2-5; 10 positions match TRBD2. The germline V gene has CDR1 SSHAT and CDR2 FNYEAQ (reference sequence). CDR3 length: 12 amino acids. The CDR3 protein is CASSGGEETQYF. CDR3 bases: TGTGCTAGCAGCGGGGGGGAAGAGACCCAGTACTTC.

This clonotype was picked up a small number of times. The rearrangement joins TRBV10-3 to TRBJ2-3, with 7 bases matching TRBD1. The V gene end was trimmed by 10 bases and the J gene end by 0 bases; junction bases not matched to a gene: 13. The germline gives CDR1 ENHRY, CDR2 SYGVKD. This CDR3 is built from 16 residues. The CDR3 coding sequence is TGTGCCACCTCCGGGACAGATAGTTCTAGCACAGATACGCAGTATTTT. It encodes CATSGTDSSSTDTQYF.

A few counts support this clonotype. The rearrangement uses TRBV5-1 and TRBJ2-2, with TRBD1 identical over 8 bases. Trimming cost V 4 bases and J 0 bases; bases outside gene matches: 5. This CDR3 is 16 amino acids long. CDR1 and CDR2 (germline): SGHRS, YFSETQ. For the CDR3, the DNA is TGCGCCAGCAGCCCGGACAGGGCGACGAACACCGGGGAGCTGTTTTTT. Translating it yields CASSPDRATNTGELFF. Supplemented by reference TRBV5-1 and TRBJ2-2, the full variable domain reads KAGVTQTPRYLIKTRGQQVTLSCSPISGHRSVSWYQQTPGQGLQFLFEYFSETQRNKGNFPGRFSGRQFSNSRSEMNVSTLELGDSALYLCASSPDRATNTGELFFGEGSRLTVL.